The 14 T cell receptor beta chains given below trace back to one sample, sequenced in a study of shared clonotypes between healthy human individuals. Some clones are missing from TCRdb's copy, which holds only in-frame ones; the method was immunoSEQ multiplex PCR. The profile shows a few million clones, 93% of them singletons. Sequencing input: naive CD4+ T cells from PBMCs. Stated subset: CD45RA+ positively selected. The receptor set was obtained from a man aged 18 to 29 in good health. Some clones in this sample may be carry-over from other donors' samples.

The chain uses TRBV9 and TRBJ2-2, with D perhaps TRBD1 (5 bases). V gave up 1 base and J gave up 4 bases, with 17 bases separating them. This CDR3 has 17 amino acids. CDR1 SGDLS and CDR2 YYNGEE come from the germline V gene. The CDR3 coding sequence is TGTGCCAGCAGCGTATCCGGCCAAGGGGCCAGCACCGGGGAGCTGTTTTTT. This gives the protein CASSVSGQGASTGELFF. The variable domain in full, completed from reference TRBV9 and TRBJ2-2, reads DSGVTQTPKHLITATGQRVTLRCSPRSGDLSVYWYQQSLDQGLQFLIQYYNGEERAKGNILERFSAQQFPDLHSELNLSSLELGDSALYFCASSVSGQGASTGELFFGEGSRLTVL.

The chain uses TRBV29-1 and TRBJ2-1, with 9 bases lining up with TRBD2. Trimming removed 5 bases from V and 9 bases from J; junction bases left unmatched: 8. Germline V CDR1 and CDR2: SQVTM, ANQGSEA. This CDR3 has 13 residues. This CDR3 reads CSVPGLASSEQFF. CDR3 DNA: TGCAGCGTTCCGGGACTAGCATCAAGTGAGCAGTTCTTC.

The chain joins TRBV5-4 to TRBJ2-1; 8 nucleotides agree with TRBD2. J was trimmed by 2 bases and V by 3 bases; bases with no gene match: 13. Germline CDR1 SGHNT, CDR2 YYREEE (reference sequence). The CDR3 is 18 residues long. The CDR3 DNA sequence: TGTGCCAGCAGCTCCAACGTATTACTAGCGGTTACCTACAATGAGCAGTTCTTC. Its translation is CASSSNVLLAVTYNEQFF.

Comment on this clone: The same CDR3 is also encoded by other DNA sequences in this sample. J is TRBJ2-5 and V is TRBV9; TRBD1 might be the D (5 bases). Germline V lookup: CDR1 SGDLS, CDR2 YYNGEE. This CDR3 is 14 amino acids long. V was shortened by 2 bases and J by 2 bases, with 10 bases between the two germline ends. CDR3 residues: CASSVGRLQETQYF. The DNA of the CDR3 is TGTGCCAGCAGCGTGGGGCGGCTGCAAGAGACCCAGTACTTC.

The rearrangement uses TRBV7-9 and TRBJ1-6, with 9 bases that match TRBD1. Germline lookup yields CDR1 SEHNR and CDR2 FQNEAQ (reference sequence). V shed 5 bases, J shed 9 bases, and the junction held 11 bases outside the gene matches. The CDR3 contains 16 residues. This CDR3 is CASSASGTGYGSPLHF. The CDR3, as DNA: TGTGCCAGCAGCGCATCCGGGACAGGGTACGGTTCACCCCTCCACTTT.

This clone was detected only once. The chain links TRBV4-2 to TRBJ2-3; D is perhaps TRBD2 (7 bases). Trimming took 4 bases from V and 4 from J, leaving 18 bases between them. Germline V gene sequence: CDR1 LGHNA, CDR2 YNFKEQ. The CDR3 is 16 amino acids. The CDR3 protein is CASSPGGLVMADTQYF. The CDR3 region has the DNA TGTGCCAGCAGCCCGGGGGGCCTAGTTATGGCAGATACGCAGTATTTT.

This chain joins TRBV5-1 and TRBJ2-6; either TRBD1 or TRBD2 may fit D (6 bases each). Germline loops: CDR1 SGHRS, CDR2 YFSETQ. The CDR3 loop spans 18 amino acids. The V gene lost 4 bases and the J gene lost 0 bases, with 17 bases spanning the gap. CDR3 amino acids: CASSPVGGLSSGANVLTF. The CDR3 nucleotides read TGCGCCAGCAGCCCGGTAGGGGGGCTCAGCTCTGGGGCCAACGTCCTGACTTTC. Drawing the rest from reference TRBV5-1 and TRBJ2-6, the complete variable domain is KAGVTQTPRYLIKTRGQQVTLSCSPISGHRSVSWYQQTPGQGLQFLFEYFSETQRNKGNFPGRFSGRQFSNSRSEMNVSTLELGDSALYLCASSPVGGLSSGANVLTFGAGSRLTVL.

The rearrangement links TRBV19 to TRBJ1-5; the match to TRBD1 covers 8 bases. Per the germline V gene, CDR1 is LNHDA and CDR2 is SQIVND (reference sequence). Trimming removed 6 bases from V and 5 bases from J; junction bases left unmatched: 6. This CDR3 is 14 amino acids long. Here the CDR3 DNA reads TGTGCCAGTAGCCCCGACAGGGGTTATCAGCCCCAGCATTTT. Amino acids: CASSPDRGYQPQHF.

This rearrangement joins TRBV5-1 to TRBJ2-2; tentatively, D is TRBD1 (5 bases). This CDR3 comprises 13 residues. V was clipped by 1 base and J by 6 bases, with 7 bases between them. Germline lookup yields CDR1 SGHRS and CDR2 YFSETQ. The DNA for the CDR3 is TGCGCCAGCAGCTTGCAGGGCCCCGGGGAGCTGTTTTTT. Translation gives CASSLQGPGELFF.

This rearrangement joins TRBV5-1 to TRBJ1-4; D unresolved. The length of the CDR3 is 14 residues. Trimming removed 5 bases from V and 0 bases from J, with 8 bases in between. Germline-derived CDR1 and CDR2 are SGHRS and YFSETQ. The chain's CDR3 is CASRVTTTNEKLFF. CDR3 nucleotides: TGCGCCAGCAGAGTGACAACAACTAATGAAAAACTGTTTTTT.

In regard to this clone: Other DNA sequences within the sample encode an identical CDR3. The CDR3 sequence is CASSSGGSGANVLTF. The CDR3, as DNA: TGTGCCAGCAGTTCAGGGGGCTCTGGGGCCAACGTCCTGACTTTC. This chain links TRBV28 with TRBJ2-6; 7 nucleotides line up with TRBD1. Germline CDR1 MDHEN, CDR2 SYDVKM. J lost 0 bases, V lost 4 bases, and 0 bases had no gene match. CDR3 length equals 15 residues.

This sequence joins TRBV19 and TRBJ1-4; D uncertain. Germline assignment: CDR1 LNHDA and CDR2 SQIVND (reference sequence). V gave up 9 bases and J gave up 8 bases, with 13 bases separating them. CDR3 length equals 12 residues. CDR3 in DNA: TGTGCCAGCAGCAGTAGGAGGGAAAAACTGTTTTTT. This sequence encodes CASSSRREKLFF. Together with reference TRBV19 and TRBJ1-4, the CDR3 gives the full variable domain: DGGITQSPKYLFRKEGQNVTLSCEQNLNHDAMYWYRQDPGQGLRLIYYSQIVNDFQKGDIAEGYSVSREKKESFPLTVTSAQKNPTAFYLCASSSRREKLFFGSGTQLSVL.

As to this clone: Additional DNA sequences in this sample encode the identical CDR3. This rearrangement joins TRBV5-1 to TRBJ2-1, with 11 bases identical to TRBD2. After removal of 5 bases from V and 6 bases from J, the junction contained 7 bases not matched to a gene. The CDR3 contains 15 residues. Germline V gene sequence: CDR1 SGHRS, CDR2 YFSETQ. This chain's CDR3 is CASSPLAGAPNEQFF. The CDR3 nucleotides are TGCGCCAGCAGTCCACTAGCGGGAGCGCCCAATGAGCAGTTCTTC.

This sequence joins TRBV7-2 and TRBJ1-1; D call uncertain. The V gene's germline CDR1 is SGHTA and CDR2 FQGNSA. V gave up 5 bases and J gave up 2 bases, with 12 bases separating them. This CDR3 is built from 14 residues. Here the CDR3 DNA reads TGTGCCAGCAGCCGCAGGTACAGAAACACTGAAGCTTTCTTT. Its translation is CASSRRYRNTEAFF. Based on the CDR3 plus reference TRBV7-2 and TRBJ1-1, the full variable domain is GAGVSQSPSNKVTEKGKDVELRCDPISGHTALYWYRQSLGQGLEFLIYFQGNSAPDKSGLPSDRFSAERTGGSVSTLTIQRTQQEDSAVYLCASSRRYRNTEAFFGQGTRLTVV.